Listed below are T cell receptor beta chains from one sample, sequenced in a study of blood T cell repertoires in COVID-19. TCRdb keeps only in-frame clones here, not all; method: immunoSEQ multiplex PCR. The data hold 240,000 or so clones, with about 79% observed a single time. The specimen sequenced was peripheral blood. The receptors derive from a woman of 80 years or more with acute or convalescent COVID-19. Both conserved end residues are part of each CDR3. The D gene is left open where the match is weak. Clone size is not always given. Where it is, it says once, few, many or a class for expanded clones.

clone_size: NA
d_call: TRBD1
j_call: TRBJ1-2
v_call: TRBV27
cdr3_aa: CASSFGQGNYGYTF
cdr3_nt: TGTGCCAGCAGTTTTGGACAGGGCAACTATGGCTACACCTTC

clone_size: NA
d_call: TRBD1
j_call: TRBJ1-1
v_call: TRBV18
cdr3_aa: CASSPLGPGTENTEAFF
cdr3_nt: TGTGCCAGCTCACCACTCGGACCAGGGACAGAGAACACTGAAGCTTTCTTT

clone_size: NA
d_call: TRBD1
j_call: TRBJ1-2
v_call: TRBV7-9
cdr3_aa: CASSLGLGQFYGYTF
cdr3_nt: TGTGCCAGCAGCCTGGGATTGGGACAGTTCTATGGCTACACCTTC

clone_size: NA
d_call: TRBD1
j_call: TRBJ1-1
v_call: TRBV29-1
cdr3_aa: CSVDRGGTEAFF
cdr3_nt: TGCAGCGTGGACAGGGGCGGGACTGAAGCTTTCTTT

clone_size: NA
d_call: TRBD2
j_call: TRBJ2-3
v_call: TRBV3-1/TRBV3-2
cdr3_aa: CASSRTSGGAVGDTQYF
cdr3_nt: TGTGCCAGCAGCCGAACTAGCGGGGGGGCAGTGGGTGATACGCAGTATTTT

clone_size: NA
d_call: TRBD1
j_call: TRBJ1-3
v_call: TRBV6-1
cdr3_aa: CASSESSGTGLAGNTIYF
cdr3_nt: TGTGCCAGCAGTGAATCATCCGGGACAGGGTTGGCTGGAAACACCATATATTTT

clone_size: NA
d_call: TRBD1
j_call: TRBJ1-2
v_call: TRBV29-1
cdr3_aa: CSVADRVYGYTF
cdr3_nt: TGCAGCGTGGCAGACAGGGTCTATGGCTACACCTTC

clone_size: NA
d_call: TRBD1
j_call: TRBJ1-1
v_call: TRBV5-5
cdr3_aa: CASSLAHGTGLSFF
cdr3_nt: TGTGCCAGCAGCTTGGCCCATGGGACAGGCCTCTCTTTCTTT

clone_size: NA
d_call: TRBD1
j_call: TRBJ2-2
v_call: TRBV5-1
cdr3_aa: CASSLKTGGTGELFF
cdr3_nt: TGCGCCAGCAGCTTGAAAACAGGGGGGACCGGGGAGCTGTTTTTT

clone_size: NA
d_call: NA
j_call: TRBJ1-6
v_call: TRBV3-1/TRBV3-2
cdr3_aa: CASSQDQGRNSPLHF
cdr3_nt: TGTGCCAGCAGCCAAGATCAGGGGCGGAATTCACCCCTCCACTTT

clone_size: NA
d_call: TRBD1
j_call: TRBJ2-7
v_call: TRBV7-9
cdr3_aa: CASSAGGAYEQYF
cdr3_nt: TGTGCCAGCAGCGCAGGGGGAGCGTACGAGCAGTACTTC

clone_size: NA
d_call: TRBD1
j_call: TRBJ1-1
v_call: TRBV5-1
cdr3_aa: CASSRDDRVNTEAFF
cdr3_nt: TGCGCCAGCAGCCGCGACGACAGGGTGAACACTGAAGCTTTCTTT

clone_size: NA
d_call: TRBD1
j_call: TRBJ2-1
v_call: TRBV7-3
cdr3_aa: CASSSGTGGEQFF
cdr3_nt: TGTGCCAGCAGCTCTGGGACAGGCGGTGAGCAGTTCTTC

clone_size: NA
d_call: NA
j_call: TRBJ2-2
v_call: TRBV6-2/TRBV6-3
cdr3_aa: CASSFARELFF
cdr3_nt: TGTGCCAGCAGTTTCGCGAGGGAGCTGTTTTTT

clone_size: NA
d_call: NA
j_call: TRBJ2-7
v_call: TRBV5-6
cdr3_aa: CASSSRPGVYEQYF
cdr3_nt: TGTGCCAGCAGCTCCCGTCCGGGGGTATACGAGCAGTACTTC

clone_size: NA
d_call: NA
j_call: TRBJ1-6
v_call: TRBV3-1/TRBV3-2
cdr3_aa: CASSQDGGSNSPLHF
cdr3_nt: TGTGCCAGCAGCCAAGATGGCGGGAGCAATTCACCCCTCCACTTT

clone_size: NA
d_call: TRBD1
j_call: TRBJ1-4
v_call: TRBV5-6
cdr3_aa: CASSLAGTGGHEKLFF
cdr3_nt: TGTGCCAGCAGCTTGGCGGGGACAGGGGGTCATGAAAAACTGTTTTTT

clone_size: NA
d_call: NA
j_call: TRBJ1-1
v_call: TRBV12-3/TRBV12-4
cdr3_aa: CASSLRRTEAFF
cdr3_nt: TGTGCCAGCAGTTTACGGAGAACTGAAGCTTTCTTT

clone_size: NA
d_call: NA
j_call: TRBJ2-7
v_call: TRBV3-1/TRBV3-2
cdr3_aa: CASSQAFGAFGYEQYF
cdr3_nt: TGTGCCAGCAGCCAAGCCTTTGGGGCGTTCGGCTACGAGCAGTACTTC

clone_size: NA
d_call: NA
j_call: TRBJ2-7
v_call: TRBV19
cdr3_aa: CASSVRTRGYEQYF
cdr3_nt: TGTGCCAGTAGTGTCCGGACTAGGGGGTACGAGCAGTACTTC

clone_size: NA
d_call: TRBD2
j_call: TRBJ2-1
v_call: TRBV18
cdr3_aa: CASSPGLANYNEQFF
cdr3_nt: TGTGCCAGCTCACCTGGACTAGCGAACTACAATGAGCAGTTCTTC

clone_size: many
d_call: NA
j_call: TRBJ2-7
v_call: TRBV4-1
cdr3_aa: CASSQDPSGLTNSYEQYF
cdr3_nt: TGCGCCAGCAGCCAAGACCCCTCCGGACTGACCAACTCCTACGAGCAGTACTTC

clone_size: NA
d_call: NA
j_call: TRBJ1-5
v_call: TRBV7-9
cdr3_aa: CASSLDAGVGNQPQHF
cdr3_nt: TGTGCCAGCAGCTTAGACGCCGGGGTAGGCAATCAGCCCCAGCATTTT

clone_size: NA
d_call: TRBD1
j_call: TRBJ1-4
v_call: TRBV28
cdr3_aa: CASRQGYEKLFF
cdr3_nt: TGTGCCAGTAGACAGGGATACGAAAAACTGTTTTTT

clone_size: NA
d_call: TRBD1
j_call: TRBJ2-5
v_call: TRBV24-1
cdr3_aa: CATSDGTGGQETQYF
cdr3_nt: TGTGCCACCAGTGATGGGACAGGGGGCCAAGAGACCCAGTACTTC

clone_size: NA
d_call: TRBD2
j_call: TRBJ2-2
v_call: TRBV29-1
cdr3_aa: CSVEAVAGRASGGTGELFF
cdr3_nt: TGCAGCGTTGAAGCCGTGGCAGGGAGGGCTAGCGGGGGAACCGGGGAGCTGTTTTTT

clone_size: NA
d_call: NA
j_call: TRBJ1-1
v_call: TRBV7-9
cdr3_aa: CASSPRAGVGEAFF
cdr3_nt: TGTGCCAGCAGCCCTCGGGCGGGGGTTGGTGAAGCTTTCTTT

clone_size: NA
d_call: NA
j_call: TRBJ1-2
v_call: TRBV5-1
cdr3_aa: CASSLDPSGYGYTF
cdr3_nt: TGCGCCAGCAGCTTAGACCCCAGCGGCTATGGCTACACCTTC

clone_size: once
d_call: TRBD1
j_call: TRBJ1-3
v_call: TRBV19
cdr3_aa: CASSSRTGRGGNTIYF
cdr3_nt: TGTGCCAGTAGTTCCCGGACAGGGCGAGGTGGAAACACCATATATTTT

clone_size: NA
d_call: TRBD1
j_call: TRBJ2-5
v_call: TRBV18
cdr3_aa: CASSPPWTGPPETQYF
cdr3_nt: TGTGCCAGCTCACCACCGTGGACAGGGCCCCCAGAGACCCAGTACTTC

clone_size: NA
d_call: NA
j_call: TRBJ1-1
v_call: TRBV2
cdr3_aa: CASSEFRGPAEAFF
cdr3_nt: TGTGCCAGCAGTGAATTTCGGGGTCCCGCAGAAGCTTTCTTT

clone_size: NA
d_call: NA
j_call: TRBJ1-4
v_call: TRBV6-5
cdr3_aa: CASGSIRLGGEKLFF
cdr3_nt: TGTGCCAGCGGTTCAATAAGGCTAGGGGGTGAAAAACTGTTTTTT

clone_size: NA
d_call: TRBD1
j_call: TRBJ1-2
v_call: TRBV5-4
cdr3_aa: CASSSGQGLHGYTF
cdr3_nt: TGTGCCAGCAGCTCCGGACAGGGATTGCATGGCTACACCTTC

clone_size: NA
d_call: NA
j_call: TRBJ2-2
v_call: TRBV12-5
cdr3_aa: CASVPGITGELFF
cdr3_nt: TGTGCTAGTGTACCGGGAATCACCGGGGAGCTGTTTTTT

clone_size: NA
d_call: TRBD1
j_call: TRBJ1-1
v_call: TRBV3-1/TRBV3-2
cdr3_aa: CASSLPGTENTEAFF
cdr3_nt: TGTGCCAGCAGCCTCCCCGGGACAGAGAACACTGAAGCTTTCTTT

clone_size: NA
d_call: NA
j_call: TRBJ1-1
v_call: TRBV11-2
cdr3_aa: CASSARGRTEAFF
cdr3_nt: TGTGCCAGCAGCGCCAGGGGAAGGACTGAAGCTTTCTTT

clone_size: NA
d_call: NA
j_call: TRBJ2-5
v_call: TRBV12-5
cdr3_aa: CASGSPGQGQETQYF
cdr3_nt: TGTGCTAGTGGTTCCCCTGGGCAGGGTCAAGAGACCCAGTACTTC

clone_size: few
d_call: NA
j_call: TRBJ1-3
v_call: TRBV14
cdr3_aa: CASSQARGTIYF
cdr3_nt: TGTGCCAGCAGCCAAGCCAGAGGCACCATATATTTT

clone_size: NA
d_call: TRBD1
j_call: TRBJ1-2
v_call: TRBV30
cdr3_aa: CAWSEGRGHGYTF
cdr3_nt: TGTGCCTGGAGTGAGGGCAGGGGGCATGGCTACACCTTC

clone_size: NA
d_call: TRBD2
j_call: TRBJ2-3
v_call: TRBV7-3
cdr3_aa: CASSFGAGVNTQYF
cdr3_nt: TGTGCCAGCAGCTTCGGCGCGGGGGTGAATACGCAGTATTTT

clone_size: NA
d_call: TRBD1
j_call: TRBJ2-7
v_call: TRBV18
cdr3_aa: CASSPGTGNSYEQYF
cdr3_nt: TGTGCCAGCTCACCAGGGACAGGCAACTCCTACGAGCAGTACTTC

clone_size: once
d_call: NA
j_call: TRBJ2-7
v_call: TRBV3-1/TRBV3-2
cdr3_aa: CASSQALDPAYEQYF
cdr3_nt: TGTGCCAGCAGCCAAGCCCTAGACCCCGCCTACGAGCAGTACTTC

clone_size: NA
d_call: TRBD2
j_call: TRBJ2-2
v_call: TRBV7-9
cdr3_aa: CASSRLASTGELFF
cdr3_nt: TGTGCCAGCAGTCGACTAGCCAGCACCGGGGAGCTGTTTTTT

clone_size: once
d_call: NA
j_call: TRBJ1-1
v_call: TRBV7-2
cdr3_aa: CASSLRGEPEAFF
cdr3_nt: TGTGCCAGCAGCCTTCGGGGGGAACCCGAAGCTTTCTTT

clone_size: NA
d_call: TRBD1
j_call: TRBJ2-2
v_call: TRBV7-2
cdr3_aa: CASSRDRAVGELFF
cdr3_nt: TGTGCCAGCAGCAGAGACAGGGCAGTCGGGGAGCTGTTTTTT

clone_size: NA
d_call: TRBD2
j_call: TRBJ2-3
v_call: TRBV7-2
cdr3_aa: CASSFSSSGGAKDTQYF
cdr3_nt: TGTGCCAGCAGCTTTTCTTCTAGCGGGGGGGCAAAAGATACGCAGTATTTT

clone_size: NA
d_call: TRBD2
j_call: TRBJ2-3
v_call: TRBV7-2
cdr3_aa: CASSDTSGLGGDTQYF
cdr3_nt: TGTGCCAGCAGCGACACTAGCGGGCTCGGCGGAGATACGCAGTATTTT

clone_size: many
d_call: NA
j_call: TRBJ2-1
v_call: TRBV28
cdr3_aa: CATEKYNEQFF
cdr3_nt: TGTGCGACAGAGAAATACAATGAGCAGTTCTTC

clone_size: NA
d_call: NA
j_call: TRBJ2-6
v_call: TRBV19
cdr3_aa: CASSIDPTVGANVLTF
cdr3_nt: TGTGCCAGTAGTATAGATCCGACAGTAGGGGCCAACGTCCTGACTTTC

clone_size: NA
d_call: TRBD1
j_call: TRBJ2-7
v_call: TRBV3-1/TRBV3-2
cdr3_aa: CASSLGTGYAYEQYF
cdr3_nt: TGTGCCAGCAGCCTCGGGACAGGATACGCCTACGAGCAGTACTTC

clone_size: NA
d_call: NA
j_call: TRBJ1-1
v_call: TRBV2
cdr3_aa: CASSGQPNTEAFF
cdr3_nt: TGTGCCAGCTCGGGACAACCGAACACTGAAGCTTTCTTT

clone_size: NA
d_call: NA
j_call: TRBJ2-7
v_call: TRBV5-1
cdr3_aa: CASSLGGVVAYEQYF
cdr3_nt: TGCGCCAGCAGCTTGGGGGGGGTAGTAGCCTACGAGCAGTACTTC